Listed below are T cell receptor beta chains from one sample, sequenced in a study of T cell responses to AZD1222 COVID-19 vaccine. Profiling relied on immunoSEQ multiplex PCR, and the TCRdb table lists in-frame clones only, not all of them. The repertoire has about 110,000 clones, about 87% of them found once; the top ten carry around 1.5%. The material was peripheral blood, obtained on day 0 of AZD1222 vaccination. These receptors came from an adult in good health. CDR3s leave out the opening cysteine and the closing phenylalanine or tryptophan. The order of the fields is V gene, clone size, CDR3 protein. Part of the rows lack a size; the others show once, few, many or a class for expanded clones.

TRBV28,NA,ASSLSGQGEDEKLF
TRBV29-1,NA,SVGDLTSYEQY
TRBV11-3,NA,ASSPQRTRETEAF
TRBV27,once,ASSLKGASTDTQY
TRBV19,NA,ASKASSGMGQPQH
TRBV18,NA,ASSLRESEAF
TRBV5-4,NA,ASSPVSRENTEAF
TRBV6-1,few,ASSERGTGEYSYEQY
TRBV30,NA,AWSEKVKQY
TRBV19,NA,ASSNSPRAGTGELF
TRBV4-2,once,ASSQAPTGNYGYT
TRBV19,NA,ASRGTGVRQPQH
TRBV2,NA,ASSARRSVNTGELF
TRBV7-8,NA,ASSSYTNTGELF
TRBV6-5,once,ASSYPGSAPLH
TRBV7-9,NA,ASSLGNEQF
TRBV4-1,NA,ASSQEIQGQPQH
TRBV7-9,NA,ASSWDRLKGETGELF
TRBV7-7,NA,ASSPLGVGYEQY
TRBV6-2/TRBV6-3,once,ASSTHQRSNQPQH
TRBV18,NA,ASSPQEMNTEAF
TRBV11-2,NA,ASNQRGWVTDTQY
TRBV6-1,NA,ASSEAIAGVEQY
TRBV10-3,NA,AISEVLDRGTEAF